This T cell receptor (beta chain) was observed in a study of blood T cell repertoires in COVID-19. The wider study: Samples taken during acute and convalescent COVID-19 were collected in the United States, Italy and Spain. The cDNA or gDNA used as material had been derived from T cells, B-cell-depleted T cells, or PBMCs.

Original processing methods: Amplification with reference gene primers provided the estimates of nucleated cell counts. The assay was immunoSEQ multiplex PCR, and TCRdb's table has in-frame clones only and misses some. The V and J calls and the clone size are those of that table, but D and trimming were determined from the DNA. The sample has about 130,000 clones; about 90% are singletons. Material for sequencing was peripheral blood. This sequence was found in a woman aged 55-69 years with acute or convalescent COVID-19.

This chain's CDR3 is CAWSVSVLAGGRSSYNEQFF. The CDR3 DNA sequence: TGTGCCTGGAGTGTATCGGTCCTAGCGGGAGGGCGTAGCTCCTACAATGAGCAGTTCTTC. The V call is TRBV30, the J call TRBJ2-1, with 12 bases fitting TRBD2. The V gene end was trimmed by 0 bases and the J gene end by 0 bases; junction bases not matched to a gene: 12. The CDR3 has 20 amino acids. In germline, CDR1 is GTSNPN, CDR2 SVGIG (reference sequence).